This T cell receptor (beta chain) was identified during a study of CD8 T cells in ankylosing spondylitis. Regarding the study as a whole: Disease-linked clones reportedly showed significant enrichment in matched ankylosing spondylitis synovial fluid. It appeared that ankylosing spondylitis blood was characterized by a TCR beta motif of 8 or 9 highly homologous variants. Some of these motif variants have turned up before, in reports on reactive arthritis synovial fluid and blood.

Library preparation for TCR beta used quantitative 5'-RACE with molecular barcodes. TCRdb fed the 5' RACE reads into MiXCR, producing one record per CDR3 protein. The sample lists over 400,000 distinct CDR3 sequences, roughly a quarter occurring once. This clonotype was counted a few times. Its antigen is not identified. Germline CDR1 SGHTA, CDR2 FQGNSA. V dropped 3 bases and J dropped 1 base, with 9 bases sitting between them. The CDR3 is made up of 14 amino acids. The chain joins TRBV7-2 to TRBJ1-1; unclear D gene. This receptor was obtained from a male donor with ankylosing spondylitis. Sequencing was performed on blood, either unsorted or a sorted T cell fraction (not recorded which). CDR3 amino acids: CASSFLIRNTEAFF. Here the CDR3 DNA reads TGTGCCAGCAGCTTTTTGATTCGGAACACTGAAGCTTTCTTT. Filled out from reference TRBV7-2 and TRBJ1-1, the complete variable domain reads GAGVSQSPSNKVTEKGKDVELRCDPISGHTALYWYRQSLGQGLEFLIYFQGNSAPDKSGLPSDRFSAERTGGSVSTLTIQRTQQEDSAVYLCASSFLIRNTEAFFGQGTRLTVV.